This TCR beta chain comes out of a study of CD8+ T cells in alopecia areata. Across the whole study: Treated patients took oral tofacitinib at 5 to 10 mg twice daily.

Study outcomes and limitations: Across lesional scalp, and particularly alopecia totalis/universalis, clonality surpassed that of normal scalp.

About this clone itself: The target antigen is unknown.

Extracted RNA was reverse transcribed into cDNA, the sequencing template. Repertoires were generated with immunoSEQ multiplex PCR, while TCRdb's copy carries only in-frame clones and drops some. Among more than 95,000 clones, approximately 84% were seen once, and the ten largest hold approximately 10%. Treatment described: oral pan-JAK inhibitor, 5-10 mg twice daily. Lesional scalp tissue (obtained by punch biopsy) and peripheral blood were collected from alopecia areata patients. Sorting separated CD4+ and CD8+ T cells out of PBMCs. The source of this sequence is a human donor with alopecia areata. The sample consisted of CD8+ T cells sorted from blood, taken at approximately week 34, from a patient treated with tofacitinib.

CDR3 sequence reads: CASSLAGNTEAFF. In nucleotides, the CDR3 is TGTGCCAGCAGCTTAGCGGGGAACACTGAAGCTTTCTTT. The chain uses TRBV7-9 and TRBJ1-1; no clear D. The CDR3 totals 13 residues. Per the germline V gene, CDR1 is SEHNR and CDR2 is FQNEAQ (reference sequence). V lost 0 bases and J 1 base, leaving 3 bases between the germline ends.